This T cell receptor (beta chain) was recorded in a study of graft-versus-host responses after intestinal transplantation. Study-wide background: Multivisceral, liver-intestinal, or isolated intestinal transplants were received by the recipients.

Study results and limitations: Detected in recipient marrow were GvH clones, some of which were first observed in ileum or blood.

The assay was immunoSEQ multiplex PCR, and TCRdb's table has in-frame clones only and misses some. The table has roughly 28,000 clones, 70% to 90% seen once; the top ten hold approximately 10%. Concerning this clone: The antigen is undetermined.

The CDR3 contains 15 residues. The sample here was PBMCs, taken approximately 460 days after intestinal transplantation. J is TRBJ2-5 and V is TRBV23-1; TRBD2 matches 10 bases. Gene TRBJ2-7 matches the end of the DNA better, so the J call may be wrong. TRBV23-1 is annotated as an ORF whose role is uncertain. The sequence came from a human patient who received an intestinal transplant, so some T cells may come from the graft donor. The CDR3 DNA follows: TGCGCCAGCAGCAGACTAGCGGGCACCGCCTACGAGCAGTACTTC. Translating it yields CASSRLAGTAYEQYF.